One T cell receptor beta chain is described in this entry. Its target antigen remains unknown. One base away there is no much larger clone; base qualities are not given. The data were taken from a study of brain T cells in children with intractable seizures (dated by TCRdb to the early 2020s). A note on the overall study: As a first screen for immune gene transcripts, resected brain tissue from some 50 pediatric epilepsy surgery cases was run on a NanoString immunology panel. Of the roughly 12 selected surgery cases, pre-surgery blood was also sequenced for eight, so four had brain tissue only. Findings and caveats that apply to the study as a whole: The patients' HCMV serostatus was not known, and viral specificity was inferred solely from CDR3 sequence similarity. Because pre- and post-surgery blood were sequenced to different depths, clones absent from the pre-surgery sample may reflect undersampling.

The immunoSEQ assay was applied to genomic DNA to generate the TCR beta chain sequences. The published analysis was carried out like this. CDR3 sequences not starting with the conserved framework cysteine at position 104 were manually removed. To get clonality, the normalized Shannon's Diversity Index was subtracted from one, giving values from 0 (maximal diversity) to 1 (oligoclonal). Chi-squared comparison-of-proportions tests were used to check whether the frequency of the same CDR3 differed between samples, for example brain versus blood. Public clonotypes were found by searching immuneACCESS, and the VDJdb browser was used to assess similarity to known antiviral clonotypes. The immuneACCESS repertoire file appears here via TCRdb, limited to in-frame rearrangements. These files lack a portion of the clones; in checked studies, under half of the deficit traces to unresolved V genes, and the cause of the others is not known. The DNA gave D and trimming, while V, J and clone size come from that table. The sample table contains about 350,000 clones; only one count was recorded for more than 85% of them. Roughly 6% of the sample rests with the top ten.

Explained via the paper, the time point label denotes: blood from clinic visit 5 months post-surgery; TSC patient then seizure free. The surgery cases showing the highest brain T cell transcript signatures were chosen for TCR beta chain sequencing of brain tissue and, when available, of blood. Before surgery, the patients had been given at least one anti-epileptic drug. TCR-sequenced patients were children with drug-resistant epilepsy due to tuberous sclerosis complex, focal cortical dysplasia, Rasmussen encephalitis or hemimegalencephaly. Bulk genomic DNA was extracted from unsorted brain tissue and whole blood with the Monarch genomic DNA purification kit. Sequences were derived from peripheral blood, sampled about 5 months after surgery. This clonotype was obtained from a boy in the first two years of life with tuberous sclerosis and intractable seizures.

At the DNA level, the sequence is TGTGCCAGCACCTCCCGCGGGGGCGGGGGGGATGAGCAGTTCTTC. This sequence encodes CASTSRGGGGDEQFF. The V and J segments used are TRBV9 and TRBJ2-1; 9 junctional bases match TRBD2. Trimmed from V: 6 bases; trimmed from J: 8 bases; junction bases lacking a gene match: 12. Via the germline V gene, CDR1 is SGDLS and CDR2 YYNGEE. CDR3 length: 15 amino acids, cysteine to phenylalanine. The read is trimmed to its CDR3 DNA, 45 bases read in frame from base 1.